Below, 4 T cell receptor beta chains from the same sample are listed, as sequenced in a study of CD8+CD57+ T cells in acquired aplastic anemia. The TCR beta profiling, which covered VDJ combination and CDR3 sequence, was carried out using genomic DNA as the template. TCRdb independently ran MiXCR on the reads; one entry per CDR3 protein. This table has around 430,000 distinct CDR3 sequences, approximately 32% appearing once. Patients selected for sequencing had displayed CD8+CD57+ cell expansion by flow cytometry. The sample consisted of sorted CD4+, CD8+, or CD8+CD57+ T cells (not recorded which) from PBMCs. The origin of the receptors is a human donor with aplastic anemia.

The chain couples TRBV7-2 to TRBJ2-3; perhaps TRBD2 as D (6 bases). This CDR3 contains 16 residues. Germline CDR1 is SGHTA and CDR2 is FQGNSA. V shed 2 bases and J shed 0 bases, with 12 bases lying between them. The CDR3 region has the DNA TGTGCCAGCAGCTTATCCACGGGGGTAAGCACAGATACGCAGTATTTT. Translating it yields CASSLSTGVSTDTQYF.

This clonotype appeared many times. This chain uses TRBV7-9 with TRBJ1-2; 7 bases line up with TRBD1. The length of the CDR3 is 14 residues. The J segment lost 3 bases and the V segment lost 3 bases, leaving 4 bases of the junction unmatched. The germline V gene has CDR1 SEHNR and CDR2 FQNEAQ (reference sequence). The CDR3 nucleotides read TGTGCCAGCAGCTTCGAAACAGGGGACTATGGCTACACCTTC. This gives the protein CASSFETGDYGYTF.

This clonotype has ten or more counts. The CDR3 protein is CSAESREVSYEQYF. The CDR3 nucleotides are TGCAGTGCTGAATCGCGGGAGGTCTCCTACGAGCAGTACTTC. The chain combines TRBV20-1 with TRBJ2-7, with TRBD2 identical over 8 bases. The germline gives CDR1 DFQATT, CDR2 SNEGSKA (reference sequence). V gave up 5 bases and J gave up 0 bases; unmatched junction bases: 6. The CDR3 totals 14 residues.

The rearrangement joins TRBV15 to TRBJ1-2; D call uncertain. CDR1 and CDR2 (germline): LNHNV, YYDKDF (reference sequence). The CDR3 spans 14 residues. V lost 10 bases and J 5 bases, leaving 20 bases between the germline ends. The CDR3 reads CASSLSRELYGYTF. The CDR3 DNA is TGTGCCAGCAGTTTATCTCGGGAACTTTATGGCTACACCTTC.